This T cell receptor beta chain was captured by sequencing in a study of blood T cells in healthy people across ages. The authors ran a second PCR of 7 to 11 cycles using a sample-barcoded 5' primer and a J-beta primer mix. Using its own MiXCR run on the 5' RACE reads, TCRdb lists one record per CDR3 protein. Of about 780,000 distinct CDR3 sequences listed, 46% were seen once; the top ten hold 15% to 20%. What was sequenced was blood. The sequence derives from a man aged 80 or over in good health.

The CDR3 sequence is CASSQGLGGATDTQYF. In nucleotides, the CDR3 is TGCGCCAGCAGCCAAGGATTAGGGGGGGCTACAGATACGCAGTATTTT. This chain connects TRBV4-3 to TRBJ2-3; a weak D match, TRBD2 (7 bases). From germline, CDR1 is LGHNA and CDR2 YSLEER. This CDR3 spans 16 amino acids. The V end was cut by 1 base, the J end by 3 bases, with 14 bases between.